This T cell receptor (beta chain) was retrieved from a study of cytomegalovirus exposure and HLA in healthy donors. This clone was detected a few times. Deletions cut 4 bases from V and 0 bases from J, with 13 bases between. This CDR3 contains 15 residues. From germline, CDR1 is GTSNPN and CDR2 SVGIG (reference sequence). PCR amplification relied on 60 Vbeta primers (plus 13 Jbeta primers). This table comes from immunoSEQ multiplex PCR, and its TCRdb copy is limited to in-frame clones, with some not included. The data hold 150,000 to 180,000 clones, with more than 75% observed a single time. The origin of this receptor is a man in his thirties or forties in good health and CMV-seropositive. What was sequenced was PBMCs. J is TRBJ2-4 and V is TRBV30, with D unclear. The chain's CDR3 is CAWNIDNQAKNIQYF. Here the CDR3 DNA reads TGTGCCTGGAACATCGACAACCAAGCCAAAAACATTCAGTACTTC.